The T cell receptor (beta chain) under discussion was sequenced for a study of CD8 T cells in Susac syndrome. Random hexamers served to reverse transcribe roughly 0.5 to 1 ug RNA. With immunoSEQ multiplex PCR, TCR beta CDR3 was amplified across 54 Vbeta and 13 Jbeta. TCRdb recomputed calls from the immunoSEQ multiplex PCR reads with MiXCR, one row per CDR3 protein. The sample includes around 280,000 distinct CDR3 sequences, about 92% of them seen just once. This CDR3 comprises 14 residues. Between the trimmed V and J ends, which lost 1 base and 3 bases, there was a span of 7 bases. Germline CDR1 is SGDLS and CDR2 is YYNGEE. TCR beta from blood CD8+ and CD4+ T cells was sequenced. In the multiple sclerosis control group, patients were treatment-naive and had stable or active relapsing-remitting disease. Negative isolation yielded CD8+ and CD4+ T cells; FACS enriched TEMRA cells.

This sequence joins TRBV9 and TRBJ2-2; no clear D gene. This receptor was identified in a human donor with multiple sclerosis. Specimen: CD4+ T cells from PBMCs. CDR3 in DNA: TGTGCCAGCAGCGTAATCGTCCACACCGGGGAGCTGTTTTTT. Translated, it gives CASSVIVHTGELFF.